Listed here is a single TCR beta chain. This clonotype was observed a few times. Its antigen is unknown. No much larger clonotype is one base removed from it; base qualities were not supplied. The data belong to a study of T cells of healthy individuals (dated by TCRdb to between 2018 and 2020). The library was generated by 5' RACE. The listed sequencing device is Illumina MiSeq. Starting from the raw public reads, TCRdb applied fastp trimming at Q25, assembled clones with MiXCR and retained in-frame beta chains. For every CDR3 protein sequence, its rows merge into one entry that carries the most common genes and DNA. The sample table lists around 53,000 distinct CDR3 sequences, over 12% of them with a count of one. The ten largest clones capture about 16% of the sample. The CDR1 and CDR2 encoded by the germline V gene (reference sequence) are DFQATT and SNEGSKA. The CDR3 goes from the cysteine to the phenylalanine over 15 residues. Just the 45-base CDR3 DNA is kept, in frame starting at base 1. Trimming takes 1 base off V and 6 bases off J; junction bases not matched to a gene: 7.

This chain is built from TRBV20-1 and TRBJ1-2; a stretch of 11 junction bases matches TRBD1. The TCR was taken from a human donor in good health. The base sequence is TGCAGTGCTAGAGTTGGGACAGGGGGAGGGGATGGCTACACCTTC. The encoded protein is CSARVGTGGGDGYTF.